This paragraph reports one T cell receptor beta chain. Its antigen is unknown. Base qualities are missing; no much larger clone stands one base away. The CDR3 spans 14 residues, from the cysteine through the phenylalanine. Left in the record is the CDR3 DNA by itself, 42 bases read in frame from the first base. V lost 1 base and J lost 7 bases; the stretch between them is 13 bases long. CDR1 and CDR2 (GTSNPN, SVGIG) derive from the germline V gene (reference sequence). The data are from a study of cytotoxic CD8 clonotypes in ibrutinib-treated CLL (dated by TCRdb to the early 2020s). Looking at the study overall: The cohort was composed of 11 relapsed/refractory and roughly 14 treatment-naive patients; IGHV unmutated status was identified in fewer than 18 patients. Responses were partial in 24 patients and complete in 2; after median about 70 months follow-up, about 14 stayed in remission and about 12 progressed. Response samples were obtained after a median of around eleven months of treatment, with a range of roughly 6 to 40 months. On average, each sample had 255,043 productive templates and tens of thousands of productive rearrangements. Of the approximately 91 people in the trial, 26 had longitudinal samples available. Cryopreserved peripheral blood mononuclear cells were collected before treatment, at response, and at either disease progression or sustained remission. Every sample from remission and from progressive disease was obtained while the patients were still on ibrutinib.

The goal of deep resolution MiSeq sequencing was a depth between 1 in 1 million and 1 in 200,000 T cells, and coverage averaged 10x per clonotype. TCR beta libraries were generated with the immunoSEQ hsTCRB Kit. As for the authors' bioinformatics: ImmunoSEQ Data Assistant and ImmunoSEQ Analyzer were used for data analysis, and V, D and J genes were assigned according to IMGT definitions. Clonality was computed as one minus normalized Shannon entropy of productive rearrangement frequencies, ranging from 0 to 1. Public clonotype analysis was restricted to overrepresented clonotypes comprising at least 0.05% of each patient's repertoire. Some 12 age-matched healthy donor repertoires from immuneACCESS served as clonality controls. TCRdb mirrors the immuneACCESS table, restricted to in-frame sequences. Some clones are absent from its copies; in checked studies, under half trace to an unresolved V gene, and the reason for the others is unknown. From that table come the V and J calls and clone size; the DNA was used to work out D and trimming. The sample has more than 200,000 clones on record, under 75% of them singletons. The biggest ten clones account for less than 20% of the sample.

The sample's time point, from its label and the paper: approximately 2 years on ibrutinib. For TCR beta library preparation, 1.5 to 2 micrograms of genomic DNA was extracted from cryopreserved PBMCs. High-throughput TCR beta sequencing was performed on longitudinal blood samples from CLL patients receiving ibrutinib monotherapy. The patients took part in an open-label, single-center phase 2 trial of ibrutinib monotherapy. What the study reported, not specific to this receptor: Public clonotypes were rare and either contracted or stayed stable during treatment, and the rise in clonality at ibrutinib response reflected the expansion of private clonotypes. At ibrutinib response clonality went up, during sustained remission it held steady, and at progression it dropped back toward baseline. Sampling times were not matched between sustained-remission and progressing patients, and lymph node repertoires were not studied. Baseline clonality exceeded that of age-matched healthy donors and correlated strongly with circulating CD8+ T-cell counts.

The sequencing used PBMCs, collected after 24 months of ibrutinib treatment. Rearrangement joined TRBV30 to TRBJ1-4; TRBD1 is possibly the D segment (6 matching bases). The source of this sequence is a human donor with chronic lymphocytic leukemia. CDR3 loop: CAWSGFGGSEKLFF. Here is the DNA: TGTGCCTGGAGTGGGTTCGGGGGCAGTGAAAAACTGTTTTTT.